This is a list of T cell receptor beta chains from one sample in a study of blood T cell repertoires in COVID-19. Sequenced by immunoSEQ multiplex PCR; TCRdb stores in-frame clones only, minus some. In the table there are approximately 94,000 clones, 88% of which are singletons. Sequencing input: peripheral blood. The receptors were gathered from a woman aged 70-85 years with acute or convalescent COVID-19. CDR3s include the opening cysteine and the closing phenylalanine or tryptophan. A D gene is named only where the DNA matches it firmly. Some rows mark clone size as missing; the rest say once, few, many or name a class of expanded clone.

D | J | length | size | V | DNA | CDR3
TRBD2 | TRBJ2-5 | 14 | . | TRBV5-4 | TGTGCCAGCAGCCTCCAGCGGGGGTGGGAGACCCAGTACTTC | CASSLQRGWETQYF
TRBD1 | TRBJ1-1 | 13 | once | TRBV18 | TGTGCCAGCACACAGGGGAGGTCCACTGAAGCTTTCTTT | CASTQGRSTEAFF
. | TRBJ1-1 | 13 | . | TRBV5-6 | TGTGCCAGCAGTATTCGGTTGAACACTGAAGCTTTCTTT | CASSIRLNTEAFF
. | TRBJ2-2 | 14 | . | TRBV7-9 | TGTGCCAGCAGCTTGAGACAGAACACCGGGGAGCTGTTTTTT | CASSLRQNTGELFF
TRBD1 | TRBJ1-1 | 14 | . | TRBV28 | TGTGCCAGCAGCCAGACAGGGAAGAACACTGAAGCTTTCTTT | CASSQTGKNTEAFF
TRBD1 | TRBJ1-6 | 15 | . | TRBV6-5 | TGTGCCAGCAGCCGACAGGGAACATATAATTCACCCCTCCACTTT | CASSRQGTYNSPLHF
TRBD1 | TRBJ2-2 | 14 | . | TRBV2 | TGTGCCAGCAGTGATAACAGGGGGACCGGGGAGCTGTTTTTT | CASSDNRGTGELFF
. | TRBJ1-3 | 17 | . | TRBV21-1 | TGTGCCAGCAGCAAAAAAAGAAAGGAGGGTAATGGAAACACCATATATTTT | CASSKKRKEGNGNTIYF
. | TRBJ2-7 | 16 | . | TRBV9 | TGTGCCAGCAGCCCACACTGGGGGGGCTCCTCCTACGAGCAGTACTTC | CASSPHWGGSSYEQYF
TRBD2 | TRBJ2-3 | 18 | . | TRBV28 | TGTGCCAGCAGTAAAAAGAGCGGGAGGAGGGTTAGCACAGATACGCAGTATTTT | CASSKKSGRRVSTDTQYF
TRBD1 | TRBJ2-7 | 11 | few | TRBV20-1 | TGCAGTGCTAGGACAGGGAACGAGCAGTACTTC | CSARTGNEQYF
. | TRBJ1-2 | 14 | few | TRBV29-1 | TGCAGCGTTGTGTTCACAGGGAAGGACTATGGCTACACCTTC | CSVVFTGKDYGYTF
. | TRBJ1-3 | 16 | . | TRBV4-1 | TGCGCCAGCAGCCTTATAAATACAGTTGCTGGAAACACCATATATTTT | CASSLINTVAGNTIYF
TRBD1 | TRBJ2-6 | 17 | . | TRBV28 | TGTGCCAGCATTTCGGGACAGCGTCGCTCTGGGGCCAACGTCCTGACTTTC | CASISGQRRSGANVLTF
. | TRBJ1-1 | 15 | . | TRBV5-1 | TGCGCCAGCAGCTTGTTGGCAAACCCGAACAGGGAAGCTTTCTTT | CASSLLANPNREAFF
TRBD2 | TRBJ2-1 | 13 | . | TRBV29-1 | TGCAGCGTTGGGACTAGCGGGTTTGATGAGCAGTTCTTC | CSVGTSGFDEQFF
TRBD1 | TRBJ1-2 | 15 | . | TRBV27 | TGTGCCAGCAGCGACAGGGGGCGCTCCCCATATGGCTACACCTTC | CASSDRGRSPYGYTF